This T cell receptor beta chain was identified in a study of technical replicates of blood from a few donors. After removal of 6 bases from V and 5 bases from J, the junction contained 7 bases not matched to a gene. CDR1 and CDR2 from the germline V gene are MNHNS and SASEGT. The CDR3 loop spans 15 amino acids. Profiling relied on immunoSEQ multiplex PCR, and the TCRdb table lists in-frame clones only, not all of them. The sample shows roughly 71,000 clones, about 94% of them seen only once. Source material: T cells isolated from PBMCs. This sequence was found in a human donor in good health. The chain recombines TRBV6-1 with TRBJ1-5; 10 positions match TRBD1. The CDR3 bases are TGTGCCAGCAGGGCGGGACAGGGGTCGGATCAGCCCCAGCATTTT. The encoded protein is CASRAGQGSDQPQHF.